Presented here are 27 T cell receptor beta chains from one specimen sequenced in a study of regulatory T cells in long-lasting Graves disease. Arm-PCR of CDR3 regions and iRepertoire HTBI primers were used to build TCR beta libraries. TCRdb recomputed calls from the multiplex PCR reads with MiXCR, one row per CDR3 protein. Of about 420,000 distinct CDR3 sequences listed, 16% are singletons. Documented time point: newly diagnosed GD, antithyroid drugs for less than 3 months. PBMC-derived RNA was used for the TCR library. The same specimen was also included in a second study, on T cells in Graves' hyperthyroidism and ophthalmopathy.

The starting material was peripheral blood mononuclear cells (PBMCs), obtained at new diagnosis, from a patient treated with antithyroid drugs. All receptors come from a woman between 18 and 29 years old with Graves disease.

V gene TRBV15 combines with J gene TRBJ2-1, with 10 bases aligning to TRBD2. Trimming cost V 1 base and J 0 bases; bases outside gene matches: 9. Looked up from germline, CDR1 is LNHNV and CDR2 is YYDKDF (reference sequence). The CDR3 is 19 amino acids. CDR3 nucleotide sequence: TGTGCCACCAGCAGAGGCGGAGCGGGAGGGCCCAGCTCCTACAATGAGCAGTTCTTC. Its protein product is CATSRGGAGGPSSYNEQFF.

This clonotype was seen many times. This chain joins TRBV9 and TRBJ2-7, with 9 bases fitting TRBD2. J was trimmed by 2 bases and V by 0 bases; bases with no gene match: 3. There are 15 residues in the CDR3. Germline values: CDR1 SGDLS, CDR2 YYNGEE. The CDR3 loop is CASSVGSGSAYEQYF. In nucleotides, the CDR3 is TGTGCCAGCAGCGTAGGTAGCGGGAGCGCCTACGAGCAGTACTTC.

This clonotype has a count of ten or more. The J gene is TRBJ2-7, the V gene TRBV11-2; 7 bases align to TRBD2. Trimming at V came to 5 bases and at J to 0 bases, leaving 1 base not matched to a gene. Germline V gene data show CDR1 as SGHAT and CDR2 as FQNNGV. The CDR3 runs to 13 residues. CDR3 residues: CASSREASYEQYF. As DNA, the CDR3 is TGTGCCAGCAGCCGGGAGGCCTCCTACGAGCAGTACTTC.

This clonotype has ten or more counts. This chain joins TRBV28 and TRBJ2-1, with D perhaps TRBD1 or TRBD2 (5 bases each). Germline CDR1 MDHEN, CDR2 SYDVKM. The CDR3 spans 16 residues. Trimming stripped 1 base from V and 5 bases from J, with 15 bases between. The CDR3 DNA follows: TGTGCCAGCAGTTTATACAGGAGGAGACGAAACAATGAGCAGTTCTTC. Translation: CASSLYRRRRNNEQFF.

This clonotype was counted many times. The V call is TRBV7-2, the J call TRBJ2-3; TRBD2 matches 16 bases. The CDR3 is 18 residues long. Unmatched junction bases numbered 6, after V lost 6 bases and J lost 0 bases. In germline, CDR1 is SGHTA, CDR2 FQGNSA. CDR3 residues: CASRGLAGGRGSTDTQYF. Written as DNA, the CDR3 is TGTGCCAGCAGGGGACTAGCGGGAGGGCGAGGGAGCACAGATACGCAGTATTTT. Full variable domain (outside the CDR3, taken from reference TRBV7-2 and TRBJ2-3): GAGVSQSPSNKVTEKGKDVELRCDPISGHTALYWYRQSLGQGLEFLIYFQGNSAPDKSGLPSDRFSAERTGGSVSTLTIQRTQQEDSAVYLCASRGLAGGRGSTDTQYFGPGTRLTVL.

The chain joins TRBV7-9 to TRBJ2-5; perhaps TRBD2 as D (6 bases). CDR3 length: 15 amino acids. The V gene's germline CDR1 is SEHNR and CDR2 FQNEAQ (reference sequence). V dropped 3 bases and J dropped 1 base, with 12 bases sitting between them. The CDR3, as DNA: TGTGCCAGCAGCTTCTCCAGCGGGCTCCAAGAGACCCAGTACTTC. It encodes CASSFSSGLQETQYF.

This clonotype was detected many times. V and J are TRBV5-1 and TRBJ2-1; 12 positions agree with TRBD2. The J segment lost 6 bases and the V segment lost 0 bases, leaving 1 base of the junction unmatched. The CDR3 runs 15 residues. CDR1 SGHRS and CDR2 YFSETQ come from the germline V gene. CDR3 DNA: TGCGCCAGCAGCTTGGGGACTAGCGGGACCAATGAGCAGTTCTTC. It yields the protein CASSLGTSGTNEQFF.

There are many counts of this clonotype. The rearrangement links TRBV7-2 to TRBJ2-1; 8 positions match TRBD2. CDR1 and CDR2 from the germline V gene are SGHTA and FQGNSA. The CDR3 contains 18 residues. The trim removed 1 base at V and 6 bases at J, leaving 14 bases unmatched. This chain's CDR3 is CASSLGPRGLGARNEQFF. CDR3 DNA sequence: TGTGCCAGCAGCTTAGGCCCTCGGGGACTAGGAGCTCGCAATGAGCAGTTCTTC. Full variable domain (outside the CDR3, taken from reference TRBV7-2 and TRBJ2-1): GAGVSQSPSNKVTEKGKDVELRCDPISGHTALYWYRQSLGQGLEFLIYFQGNSAPDKSGLPSDRFSAERTGGSVSTLTIQRTQQEDSAVYLCASSLGPRGLGARNEQFFGPGTRLTVL.

This clonotype was recorded many times. The chain is built from TRBV5-1 and TRBJ2-7, with D possibly matching TRBD2 (6 bases). Between the trimmed V and J ends, which lost 4 bases and 1 base, there was a span of 12 bases. The CDR3 covers 14 residues. The V gene's germline CDR1 is SGHRS and CDR2 YFSETQ. The CDR3 loop is CASSPVGGSYEQYF. The CDR3 DNA reads TGCGCCAGCAGCCCCGTGGGGGGTTCCTACGAGCAGTACTTC.

In this sample, this clonotype turned up a few times. The chain uses TRBV27 and TRBJ2-7, with TRBD2 matching 10 bases. The CDR3 is 15 amino acids. The germline gives CDR1 MNHEY, CDR2 SMNVEV (reference sequence). Trimming at V came to 7 bases and at J to 3 bases, leaving 9 bases not matched to a gene. DNA of the CDR3: TGTGCCAGCAAATCCCCTAGCGGGAGTCTCTACGAGCAGTACTTC. Residues: CASKSPSGSLYEQYF.

This clonotype showed up many times. The chain uses TRBV12-3 or TRBV12-4 and TRBJ2-3; 9 nucleotides line up with TRBD1. The DNA end favors TRBJ2-1, so the J call may be wrong. This CDR3 has 14 residues. The CDR3 protein is CASEDRGTRNEQFF. CDR3 sequence (DNA): TGTGCCAGCGAAGACAGGGGGACGCGCAATGAGCAGTTCTTC.

The J gene is TRBJ2-1, the V gene TRBV4-1; the D is unclear. This CDR3 has 15 residues. The germline V gene encodes CDR1 MGHRA and CDR2 YSYEKL. The V gene lost 1 base and the J gene lost 5 bases, with 12 bases spanning the gap. CDR3 in DNA: TGCGCCAGCAGCCAAGCCCTTCGAAGCAACAATGAGCAGTTCTTC. It is translated as CASSQALRSNNEQFF.

This clonotype was seen ten or more times. The rearrangement links TRBV2 to TRBJ2-4; D possibly matches TRBD1 or TRBD2 (5 bases each). The germline V gene encodes CDR1 SNHLY and CDR2 FYNNEI. The CDR3 covers 16 residues. V shed 6 bases and J shed 0 bases, with 15 bases lying between them. The chain's CDR3 is CASRGVAVVAKNIQYF. CDR3 nucleotide sequence: TGTGCCAGCAGGGGGGTCGCGGTTGTAGCCAAAAACATTCAGTACTTC.

This clonotype came up many times. V and J are TRBV20-1 and TRBJ2-6; D is undetermined. The CDR3 runs to 14 residues. Trimming stripped 6 bases from V and 2 bases from J, with 11 bases between. Germline V gene sequence: CDR1 DFQATT, CDR2 SNEGSKA (reference sequence). In DNA, the CDR3 is TGCAGTGCCCCCTATCGGGCTGGGGCCAACGTCCTGACTTTC. It specifies CSAPYRAGANVLTF.

This clonotype has at least ten counts. J is TRBJ1-2 and V is TRBV2; D gene ambiguous. V lost 6 bases and J 2 bases, leaving 7 bases between the germline ends. The germline V gene has CDR1 SNHLY and CDR2 FYNNEI. This CDR3 region has 12 residues. CDR3 in amino acids: CASRRGNYGYTF. The CDR3, as DNA: TGTGCCAGCAGACGAGGAAACTATGGCTACACCTTC. The entire variable domain, with the rest obtained from reference TRBV2 and TRBJ1-2, is as follows: EPEVTQTPSHQVTQMGQEVILRCVPISNHLYFYWYRQILGQKVEFLVSFYNNEISEKSEIFDDQFSVERPDGSNFTLKIRSTKLEDSAMYFCASRRGNYGYTFGSGTRLTVV.

This clonotype was counted at least ten times. The chain carries TRBV28 and TRBJ2-7, with 7 nucleotides matching TRBD1. V lost 3 bases, J lost 4 bases, and 6 bases stayed unmatched. The germline V gene has CDR1 MDHEN and CDR2 SYDVKM. The CDR3 consists of 14 residues. The CDR3: CASSFSTGKYEQYF. In nucleotides, the CDR3 is TGTGCCAGCAGTTTCTCGACAGGGAAGTACGAGCAGTACTTC.

This clonotype showed up many times. The CDR3 spells CASSFLAGVFNEQFF. The CDR3 DNA reads TGTGCCAGCAGCTTCCTAGCGGGAGTTTTCAATGAGCAGTTCTTC. The chain uses TRBV7-2 and TRBJ2-1; 10 bases are a match to TRBD2. The CDR3 is 15 amino acids. Germline CDR1 and CDR2: SGHTA and FQGNSA. The V and J ends lost 3 bases and 6 bases, in that order; junction bases with no gene match: 5.

The CDR3 nucleotides read TGTGCCAGCAGCCAAGATTTGGGGGACTGGAAGTACTTC. Translated: CASSQDLGDWKYF. V and J are TRBV14 and TRBJ2-7, with TRBD2 as a possible D gene (6 bases). The V end lost 0 bases, the J end lost 11 bases, and 14 bases lay between the germline ends. CDR1 and CDR2 from the germline V gene are SGHDN and FVKESK. The CDR3 extends over 13 amino acids.

This clonotype was counted at least ten times. The chain is built from TRBV28 and TRBJ2-7; D is possibly TRBD2 (6 bases). There are 15 residues in the CDR3. Trimming left V 7 bases short and J 0 bases short, with 16 bases between. CDR1 MDHEN and CDR2 SYDVKM come from the germline V gene. CDR3 nucleotide sequence: TGTGCCAGCACCTCCTCCTTGCGGGGCTCCTACGAGCAGTACTTC. This codes for CASTSSLRGSYEQYF.

This clonotype was seen repeatedly, ten times or more. The chain joins TRBV12-3 or TRBV12-4 to TRBJ1-1; perhaps TRBD1 as D (6 bases). V lost 5 bases, J lost 7 bases, and 14 bases lay in between. The CDR3 sequence is 13 residues long. The CDR3 spells CASSARIGGEAFF. As DNA, the CDR3 is TGTGCCAGCAGTGCACGTATAGGGGGTGAAGCTTTCTTT.

The chain links TRBV5-4 to TRBJ2-1, with a weak D call TRBD2 (5 bases). V was cut by 0 bases and J by 10 bases, with 8 bases left in between. CDR1 and CDR2 from the germline V gene are SGHNT and YYREEE (reference sequence). This CDR3 region has 12 residues. CDR3: CASSLDSVEQFF. The DNA of the CDR3 is TGTGCCAGCAGCTTGGATAGCGTCGAGCAGTTCTTC.

Only a few counts were recorded for this clonotype. The chain joins TRBV18 to TRBJ2-3, with D possibly being TRBD2 (5 bases). Per the germline V gene, CDR1 is KGHSH and CDR2 is LQKENI. The V end lost 2 bases, the J end lost 4 bases, and 13 bases lay between the germline ends. This CDR3 has 15 residues. CDR3 loop: CASSPYGGSADTQYF. The CDR3 DNA is TGTGCCAGCTCACCATACGGAGGTAGCGCAGATACGCAGTATTTT. Combining the CDR3 with reference TRBV18 and TRBJ2-3 gives the whole variable domain NAGVMQNPRHLVRRRGQEARLRCSPMKGHSHVYWYRQLPEEGLKFMVYLQKENIIDESGMPKERFSAEFPKEGPSILRIQQVVRGDSAAYFCASSPYGGSADTQYFGPGTRLTVL.

There are many counts of this clonotype. V and J are TRBV30 and TRBJ2-1; 10 positions agree with TRBD1. CDR3 size: 15 residues. V gave up 2 bases and J gave up 3 bases; unmatched junction bases: 4. Germline loops: CDR1 GTSNPN, CDR2 SVGIG (reference sequence). Here the CDR3 DNA reads TGTGCCTGGAGTTGGGGGACAGGGGACTACAATGAGCAGTTCTTC. It codes for CAWSWGTGDYNEQFF.

Comment on this clonotype: An end of the junction does not agree with germline; a read error may underlie this. The CDR3 protein is CAGSWFDQRGAFF. The CDR3 coding sequence is TGTGCCGGCAGCTGGTTCGACCAGAGAGGGGCTTTCTTT. The chain carries TRBV11-2 and TRBJ1-1; D remains ambiguous. Looked up from germline, CDR1 is SGHAT and CDR2 is FQNNGV. The CDR3 covers 13 residues.

This clonotype has ten or more counts. The rearrangement joins TRBV2 to TRBJ1-5; D is perhaps TRBD1 (5 bases). Germline lookup yields CDR1 SNHLY and CDR2 FYNNEI. V was pared by 10 bases and J by 3 bases, with 19 bases between. There are 15 residues in the CDR3. For the CDR3, the DNA is TGTGCCACCACGCCGGACACTACCAACAATCAGCCCCAGCATTTT. Its protein product is CATTPDTTNNQPQHF.

This clonotype was seen many times. The V gene is TRBV11-2, the J gene TRBJ2-3; TRBD2 matches 7 bases. This CDR3 has 17 amino acids. V shed 4 bases, J shed 2 bases, and the junction held 12 bases outside the gene matches. Germline V gene sequence: CDR1 SGHAT, CDR2 FQNNGV. In nucleotides, the CDR3 is TGTGCCAGCAGCTCACCCTTGAGGGAGGGTGTCACAGATACGCAGTATTTT. It codes for CASSSPLREGVTDTQYF.

This clonotype was counted a single time. This could be a read error, since a much larger clone is one nucleotide away. The chain uses TRBV20-1 and TRBJ2-3, with D possibly matching TRBD2 (6 bases). The DNA matches TRBJ2-1 better at its end, which makes the J call doubtful. The CDR3 is 14 amino acids. Germline V gene lookup returns CDR1 DFQATT and CDR2 SNEGSKA (reference sequence). The CDR3 loop is CSARGLVGGGEQFF. Written as DNA, the CDR3 is TGCAGTGCTAGAGGACTAGTGGGAGGAGGCGAGCAGTTCTTC.